There are a few counts of the clone carrying this T cell receptor beta chain. TCRdb passed the 5' RACE reads through MiXCR, listing each CDR3 protein once. The table records nearly 300,000 distinct CDR3 sequences, 7.5% to 9.5% of them present only once. The germline V gene has CDR1 LNHDA and CDR2 SQIVND (reference sequence). The ends were cut back, 3 bases at V and 3 bases at J, with 8 bases in the middle. CDR3 length equals 13 residues. This sample is part of a study of T cells after yellow fever vaccination. The rearrangement joins TRBV19 to TRBJ2-5; D not certain. This material consisted of CD4+ T cells sorted from PBMCs, taken 5 days after the yellow fever booster vaccination. This receptor was taken from a young man who received the YFV17D yellow fever vaccine. In DNA form, the CDR3 reads TGTGCCAGTAGTATTGGTCGGAAAGAGACCCAGTACTTC. Translating it yields CASSIGRKETQYF.